Presented here are 32 T cell receptor beta chains from one specimen sequenced in a study of OX40 agonist ivuxolimab in advanced cancers. Sequenced by immunoSEQ multiplex PCR; TCRdb stores in-frame clones only, minus some. The sample lists approximately 74,000 clones; 80% to 95% were seen once. Sequenced here: CD4+ or CD8+ T cells sorted from blood, sampled in a trial of the OX40 agonist ivuxolimab. The receptors were gathered from an adult with an advanced solid tumor such as melanoma, head and neck, liver or kidney cancer.

V usage is TRBV7-6 and J usage is TRBJ2-2; a weak D match, TRBD2 (7 bases). Trimming took 3 bases from V and 5 from J, leaving 22 bases between them. Per germline, CDR1 SGHVS and CDR2 FNYEAQ. CDR3 length: 18 amino acids. As DNA, the CDR3 is TGTGCCAGCAGCTTCGAGGATGTCGGCGGGGGCAGGACCGGGGAGCTGTTTTTT. It is translated as CASSFEDVGGGRTGELFF.

The V call is TRBV18, the J call TRBJ2-1, with 11 bases matching TRBD2. V dropped 2 bases and J dropped 5; count of bases not matched to a gene: 2. The germline V gene encodes CDR1 KGHSH and CDR2 LQKENI. This CDR3 has 15 residues. The CDR3 loop is CASSPGLAGHNEQFF. In nucleotides, the CDR3 is TGTGCCAGCTCACCAGGACTAGCGGGCCACAATGAGCAGTTCTTC.

CDR3 loop: CASSFNEQFF. The CDR3, as DNA: TGTGCCAGCAGTTTCAATGAGCAGTTCTTC. The rearrangement uses TRBV28 and TRBJ2-1, with D unresolved. Germline V gives CDR1 MDHEN, CDR2 SYDVKM. The CDR3 is 10 residues long. V was pared by 3 bases and J by 6 bases, with 0 bases between.

The chain joins TRBV12-5 to TRBJ2-1; maybe TRBD2 (6 bases). Trimming stripped 6 bases from V and 4 bases from J, with 19 bases between. The CDR3 is 16 amino acids. Looked up from germline, CDR1 is LGHNT and CDR2 is FRNRAP. CDR3 nucleotide sequence: TGTGCTAGTGGGGCCGGGGGATTAGAGGTATACAATGAGCAGTTCTTC. Its protein product is CASGAGGLEVYNEQFF. Filled out from reference TRBV12-5 and TRBJ2-1, the complete variable domain reads DARVTQTPRHKVTEMGQEVTMRCQPILGHNTVFWYRQTMMQGLELLAYFRNRAPLDDSGMPKDRFSAEMPDATLATLKIQPSEPRDSAVYFCASGAGGLEVYNEQFFGPGTRLTVL.

The chain employs TRBV10-1 and TRBJ2-5; D not certain. The germline V and J ends were trimmed by 0 bases and 4 bases, with 6 bases remaining between them. The germline gives CDR1 WNHNN, CDR2 SYGVQD (reference sequence). The CDR3 loop spans 13 amino acids. The CDR3 reads CASSESVGETQYF. Here the CDR3 DNA reads TGCGCCAGCAGTGAGTCCGTGGGAGAGACCCAGTACTTC.

This clone came up once. The V call is TRBV6-5, the J call TRBJ1-6; D remains unclear. In germline, CDR1 is MNHEY, CDR2 SVGAGI. This CDR3 has 15 residues. The ends were cut back, 5 bases at V and 10 bases at J, with 18 bases in the middle. In DNA, the CDR3 is TGTGCCAGCAGTAGAAAGGGAGGGCGGATATCACCCCTCCACTTT. Amino acids: CASSRKGGRISPLHF.

V gene TRBV28 combines with J gene TRBJ2-5, with a tentative D call TRBD1 (6 bases). V was trimmed by 4 bases and J by 10 bases, leaving 22 bases between them. Germline V gives CDR1 MDHEN, CDR2 SYDVKM. The CDR3 has 15 residues. The CDR3 nucleotides are TGTGCCAGCAGTTCCTTGACAGGCGCTCAGGAGGTCCAGTACTTC. Translated, it gives CASSSLTGAQEVQYF.

The V call is TRBV5-1, the J call TRBJ2-7, with 8 bases matching TRBD1. The CDR3 covers 14 residues. CDR1 is SGHRS, CDR2 YFSETQ, per germline. V shed 5 bases and J 6 bases; nucleotides not matched to a gene: 10. CDR3 residues: CASRSGTGASEQYF. The CDR3 bases are TGCGCCAGCAGGTCCGGGACAGGAGCTAGCGAGCAGTACTTC. Together with reference TRBV5-1 and TRBJ2-7, the CDR3 gives the full variable domain: KAGVTQTPRYLIKTRGQQVTLSCSPISGHRSVSWYQQTPGQGLQFLFEYFSETQRNKGNFPGRFSGRQFSNSRSEMNVSTLELGDSALYLCASRSGTGASEQYFGPGTRLTVT.

The chain uses TRBV5-1 and TRBJ2-7, with 9 positions matching TRBD2. The CDR3 runs to 15 residues. CDR1 is SGHRS and CDR2 is YFSETQ in the germline V gene. Trimming cost V 4 bases and J 6 bases; bases outside gene matches: 11. The CDR3 nucleotides read TGCGCCAGCAGCACCAATTCACTAGCGGGCGGCGAGCAGTACTTC. It encodes CASSTNSLAGGEQYF.

V usage is TRBV2 and J usage is TRBJ1-1, with D unresolved. The CDR3 consists of 13 residues. In germline, CDR1 is SNHLY, CDR2 FYNNEI. With 6 bases removed from V and 1 base from J, the gap between germline ends came to 9 bases. CDR3 sequence reads: CASSLDTNTEAFF. DNA for the CDR3: TGTGCCAGCAGCTTAGACACGAACACTGAAGCTTTCTTT. The full variable domain, with the rest looked up from reference TRBV2 and TRBJ1-1, is EPEVTQTPSHQVTQMGQEVILRCVPISNHLYFYWYRQILGQKVEFLVSFYNNEISEKSEIFDDQFSVERPDGSNFTLKIRSTKLEDSAMYFCASSLDTNTEAFFGQGTRLTVV.

On this clone itself: An end of the junction does not agree with germline; a read error may underlie this. J is TRBJ2-7 and V is TRBV4-1; 9 bases are shared with TRBD1. The germline V gene encodes CDR1 MGHRA and CDR2 YSYEKL. The CDR3 runs to 10 residues. DNA of the CDR3: TGCGCCAGCAGCCAGCACAGGGGGCGGTTC. Encoded protein: CASSQHRGRF.

The gene calls are TRBV5-8 and TRBJ2-1, with D unclear. Deletions cut 3 bases from V and 10 bases from J, with 5 bases between. The CDR3 runs to 10 residues. Germline CDR1 SGHTS, CDR2 YDEGEE. CDR3 in amino acids: CASSWGEQFF. The CDR3 DNA sequence: TGTGCCAGCAGCTGGGGAGAGCAGTTCTTC.

This clone was counted a few times. V gene TRBV18 combines with J gene TRBJ2-5; no reliable D call. Trimming shortened V by 2 bases and J by 0 bases, and 1 base separated the two germline ends. Per the germline V gene, CDR1 is KGHSH and CDR2 is LQKENI. The length of the CDR3 is 12 residues. The CDR3 protein is CASSPDQETQYF. The CDR3 nucleotides are TGTGCCAGCTCACCAGACCAAGAGACCCAGTACTTC.

The chain has TRBV6-1 and TRBJ1-6; no clear D. Per germline, CDR1 MNHNS and CDR2 SASEGT. This CDR3 has 17 residues. The V and J ends lost 4 bases and 0 bases respectively, with 13 bases between them. The CDR3 sequence is CASSAGAASSYNSPLHF. The CDR3 DNA is TGTGCCAGCAGTGCCGGAGCGGCAAGCTCCTATAATTCACCCCTCCACTTT.

The chain recombines TRBV7-6 with TRBJ1-5; 10 bases map to TRBD1. The V and J ends lost 5 bases and 8 bases, in that order; junction bases with no gene match: 12. CDR3 length: 16 residues. Looked up from germline, CDR1 is SGHVS and CDR2 is FNYEAQ. The CDR3 protein is CASSPGTGVSWEPQHF. The CDR3 region has the DNA TGTGCCAGCAGCCCCGGGACAGGGGTCTCTTGGGAGCCCCAGCATTTT.

The J gene is TRBJ2-3, the V gene TRBV7-9; 10 nucleotides agree with TRBD2. The CDR3 is 17 amino acids. Germline lookup yields CDR1 SEHNR and CDR2 FQNEAQ (reference sequence). V shed 1 base, J shed 3 bases, and the junction held 7 bases outside the gene matches. CDR3 sequence reads: CASSLGTSGETTDTQYF. The CDR3 nucleotides are TGTGCCAGCAGCTTAGGAACTAGCGGGGAAACGACAGATACGCAGTATTTT.

The gene calls are TRBV7-7 and TRBJ2-3; TRBD2 matches at 9 bases. Germline assignment: CDR1 SSHAT and CDR2 FNYEAQ (reference sequence). Trimming at V came to 1 base and at J to 4 bases, leaving 6 bases not matched to a gene. The CDR3 is made up of 16 amino acids. The CDR3 DNA is TGTGCCAGCAGCTTAGGGGCTAGCGGGGCCCCAGATACGCAGTATTTT. Protein sequence: CASSLGASGAPDTQYF.

CDR3 sequence: CASSLRDRGPYEQYF. The DNA of the CDR3 is TGTGCCAGCAGCCTCCGGGACAGGGGACCCTACGAGCAGTACTTC. V and J are TRBV9 and TRBJ2-7; 10 positions match TRBD1. This CDR3 is built from 15 residues. Germline-derived CDR1 and CDR2 are SGDLS and YYNGEE. The ends lost 4 bases at V and 2 bases at J; junction bases unmatched: 6.

The chain combines TRBV6-5 with TRBJ2-1, with 7 bases aligning to TRBD2. This CDR3 contains 14 residues. Germline V lookup: CDR1 MNHEY, CDR2 SVGAGI. V lost 2 bases and J lost 7; bases outside the gene matches: 5. The CDR3 DNA is TGTGCCAGCAGTTACCGGGAGGTTGGGAATGAGCAGTTCTTC. Amino acid sequence: CASSYREVGNEQFF.

The chain uses TRBV2 and TRBJ1-1; tentative D call: TRBD1 (5 bases). Trimming took 5 bases from V and 4 from J, leaving 11 bases between them. CDR3 size: 13 residues. Germline V lookup: CDR1 SNHLY, CDR2 FYNNEI. This CDR3 reads CASSFDSSTEAFF. DNA for the CDR3: TGTGCCAGCAGTTTTGACAGCAGCACTGAAGCTTTCTTT.

The rearrangement joins TRBV11-2 to TRBJ2-1; D not resolved. The germline gives CDR1 SGHAT, CDR2 FQNNGV. Trimming removed 2 bases at V and 4 bases at J, with 12 bases between. This CDR3 has 15 residues. The CDR3: CASSLRSGDYNEQFF. CDR3 nucleotides: TGTGCCAGCAGCTTAAGGTCAGGTGATTACAATGAGCAGTTCTTC. The full variable domain, rest sourced from reference TRBV11-2 and TRBJ2-1, is EAGVAQSPRYKIIEKRQSVAFWCNPISGHATLYWYQQILGQGPKLLIQFQNNGVVDDSQLPKDRFSAERLKGVDSTLKIQPAKLEDSAVYLCASSLRSGDYNEQFFGPGTRLTVL.

This CDR3 is CASSPPGQHSGNTIYF. CDR3 in DNA: TGTGCCAGCTCCCCGCCGGGACAGCACTCTGGAAACACCATATATTTT. The chain has TRBV28 and TRBJ1-3, with 7 bases that match TRBD1. The CDR3 is made up of 16 amino acids. CDR1 and CDR2 from the germline V gene are MDHEN and SYDVKM. Trimming removed 8 bases from V and 0 bases from J; junction bases left unmatched: 10. The full variable domain, completed using reference TRBV28 and TRBJ1-3, is DVKVTQSSRYLVKRTGEKVFLECVQDMDHENMFWYRQDPGLGLRLIYFSYDVKMKEKGDIPEGYSVSREKKERFSLILESASTNQTSMYLCASSPPGQHSGNTIYFGEGSWLTVV.

In DNA, the CDR3 is TGTGCCAGCAGCTTAAACCAGCTCCCCTATGGCTACACCTTC. Translation: CASSLNQLPYGYTF. The chain carries TRBV7-2 and TRBJ1-2; D is uncertain. This CDR3 is built from 14 residues. V lost 2 bases and J 4 bases, leaving 11 bases between the germline ends. Germline assignment: CDR1 SGHTA and CDR2 FQGNSA. Drawing the rest from reference TRBV7-2 and TRBJ1-2, the complete variable domain is GAGVSQSPSNKVTEKGKDVELRCDPISGHTALYWYRQSLGQGLEFLIYFQGNSAPDKSGLPSDRFSAERTGGSVSTLTIQRTQQEDSAVYLCASSLNQLPYGYTFGSGTRLTVV.

The V and J genes are TRBV6-5 and TRBJ2-7; TRBD1 or TRBD2 may be the D gene (6 bases each). Deletions cut 11 bases from V and 7 bases from J, with 15 bases between. Germline V lookup: CDR1 MNHEY, CDR2 SVGAGI. The CDR3 covers 11 residues. The CDR3 loop reads CAAGGPLEQYF. The CDR3 DNA follows: TGTGCCGCCGGGGGCCCCCTGGAGCAGTACTTC.

V usage is TRBV5-1 and J usage is TRBJ1-4; D ambiguous. CDR1 SGHRS and CDR2 YFSETQ come from the germline V gene. This CDR3 has 16 amino acids. Trimming pared 0 bases from V and 0 bases from J, leaving 9 bases between. Here the CDR3 reads CASSLVGDATNEKLFF. CDR3 coding DNA: TGCGCCAGCAGCTTGGTAGGAGATGCAACTAATGAAAAACTGTTTTTT.

The V call is TRBV5-6, the J call TRBJ1-1; tentatively, D is TRBD1 (6 bases). Trimming pared 5 bases from V and 3 bases from J, leaving 14 bases between. Germline loops: CDR1 SGHDT, CDR2 YYEEEE. This CDR3 is 14 amino acids long. Here the CDR3 DNA reads TGTGCCAGCAGGGCCAGGGGTAGGGACACTGAAGCTTTCTTT. The encoded protein is CASRARGRDTEAFF.

This chain connects TRBV6-6 to TRBJ1-6, with 7 bases that match TRBD1. The CDR3 is 15 residues long. Germline-derived CDR1 and CDR2 are MNHNY and SVGAGI (reference sequence). V was pared by 2 bases and J by 5 bases, with 3 bases of the junction left unmatched. Here the CDR3 reads CASSYRDRNNSPLHF. The CDR3 region has the DNA TGTGCCAGCAGTTACCGGGACAGAAATAATTCACCCCTCCACTTT.

This chain joins TRBV5-1 and TRBJ1-4, with unresolved D. CDR3 size: 15 residues. Germline V gives CDR1 SGHRS, CDR2 YFSETQ. Trimming cost V 6 bases and J 3 bases, with 15 bases left between them. CDR3 nucleotides: TGCGCCAGCACCACCCTCGGGTTCGCTAATGAAAAACTGTTTTTT. It specifies CASTTLGFANEKLFF.

The J gene is TRBJ2-2, the V gene TRBV10-1, with D uncertain. Per germline, CDR1 WNHNN and CDR2 SYGVQD (reference sequence). The CDR3 has 14 amino acids. The V end lost 9 bases, the J end lost 0 bases, and 11 bases lay between the germline ends. CDR3 in amino acids: CASGDTPNTGELFF. In DNA form, the CDR3 reads TGCGCCAGTGGAGACACACCGAACACCGGGGAGCTGTTTTTT.

The chain combines TRBV11-2 with TRBJ2-2; D possibly uses TRBD1 or TRBD2 (5 bases each). The V and J ends lost 3 bases and 5 bases respectively, with 13 bases between them. From germline, CDR1 is SGHAT and CDR2 FQNNGV. The length of the CDR3 is 15 residues. CDR3 region: CASSLQGGLTGELFF. The CDR3 DNA reads TGTGCCAGCAGCTTGCAGGGCGGGTTGACCGGGGAGCTGTTTTTT.

This sequence joins TRBV11-2 and TRBJ2-7, with D perhaps matching TRBD2 (6 bases). The CDR3 has 14 amino acids. CDR1 is SGHAT and CDR2 is FQNNGV in the germline V gene. Trimming left V 4 bases short and J 6 bases short, with 16 bases between. The CDR3 loop reads CASSSTYGGFEQYF. The CDR3 region has the DNA TGTGCCAGCAGCTCCACTTACGGGGGTTTCGAGCAGTACTTC.

The rearrangement joins TRBV5-1 to TRBJ2-3, with unresolved D. V was shortened by 0 bases and J by 4 bases, with 6 bases between the two germline ends. Germline V CDR1 and CDR2: SGHRS, YFSETQ. The CDR3 extends over 13 amino acids. CDR3 region: CASSLDQADTQYF. In nucleotides, the CDR3 is TGCGCCAGCAGCTTGGATCAAGCAGATACGCAGTATTTT.